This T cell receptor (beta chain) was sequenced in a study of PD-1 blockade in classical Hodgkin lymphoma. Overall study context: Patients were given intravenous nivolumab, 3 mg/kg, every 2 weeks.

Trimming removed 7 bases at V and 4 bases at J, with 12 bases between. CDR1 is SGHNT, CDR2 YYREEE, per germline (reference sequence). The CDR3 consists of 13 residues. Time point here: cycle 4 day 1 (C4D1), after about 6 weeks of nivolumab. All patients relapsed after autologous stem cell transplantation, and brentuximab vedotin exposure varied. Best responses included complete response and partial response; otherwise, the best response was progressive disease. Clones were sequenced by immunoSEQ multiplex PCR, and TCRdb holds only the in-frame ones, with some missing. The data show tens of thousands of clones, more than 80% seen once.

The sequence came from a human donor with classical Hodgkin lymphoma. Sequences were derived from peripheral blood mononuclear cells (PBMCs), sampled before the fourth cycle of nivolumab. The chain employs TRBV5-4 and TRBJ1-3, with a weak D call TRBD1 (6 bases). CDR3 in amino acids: CASRPGDGNTIYF. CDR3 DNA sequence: TGTGCCAGCCGGCCAGGGGACGGAAACACCATATATTTT.